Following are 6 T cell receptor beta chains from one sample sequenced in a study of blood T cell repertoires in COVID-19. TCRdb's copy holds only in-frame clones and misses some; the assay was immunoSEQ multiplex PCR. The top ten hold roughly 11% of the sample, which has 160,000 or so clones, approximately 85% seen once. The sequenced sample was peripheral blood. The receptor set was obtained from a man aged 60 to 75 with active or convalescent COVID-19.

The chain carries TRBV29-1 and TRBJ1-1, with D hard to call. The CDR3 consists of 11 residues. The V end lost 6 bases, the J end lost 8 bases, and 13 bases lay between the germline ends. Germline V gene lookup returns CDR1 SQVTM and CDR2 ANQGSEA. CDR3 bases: TGCAGCGTCTTCTCGGGGTGGGAAGCTTTCTTT. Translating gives CSVFSGWEAFF.

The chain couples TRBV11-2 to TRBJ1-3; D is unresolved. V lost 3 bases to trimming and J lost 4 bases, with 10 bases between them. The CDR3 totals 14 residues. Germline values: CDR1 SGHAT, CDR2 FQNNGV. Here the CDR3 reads CASSFSGVGNTIYF. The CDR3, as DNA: TGTGCCAGCAGCTTTTCAGGTGTCGGAAACACCATATATTTT.

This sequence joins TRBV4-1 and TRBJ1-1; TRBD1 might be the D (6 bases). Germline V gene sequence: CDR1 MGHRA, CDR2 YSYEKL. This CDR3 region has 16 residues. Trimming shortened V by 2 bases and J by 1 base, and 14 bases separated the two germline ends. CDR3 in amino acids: CASSQWSGAGNTEAFF. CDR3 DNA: TGCGCCAGCAGCCAATGGTCAGGGGCTGGGAACACTGAAGCTTTCTTT.

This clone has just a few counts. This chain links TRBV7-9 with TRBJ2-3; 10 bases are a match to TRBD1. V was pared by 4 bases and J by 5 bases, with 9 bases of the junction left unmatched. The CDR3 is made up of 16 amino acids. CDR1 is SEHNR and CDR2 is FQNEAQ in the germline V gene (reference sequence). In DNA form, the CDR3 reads TGTGCCAGCAGCTCCACTGACAGGGGGCATGAAGATACGCAGTATTTT. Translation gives CASSSTDRGHEDTQYF.

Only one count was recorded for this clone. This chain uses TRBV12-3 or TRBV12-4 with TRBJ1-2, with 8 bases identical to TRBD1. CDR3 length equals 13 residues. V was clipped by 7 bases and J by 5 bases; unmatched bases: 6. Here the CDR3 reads CASTLGQGYGYTF. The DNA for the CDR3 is TGTGCCAGCACCCTCGGACAGGGATATGGCTACACCTTC.

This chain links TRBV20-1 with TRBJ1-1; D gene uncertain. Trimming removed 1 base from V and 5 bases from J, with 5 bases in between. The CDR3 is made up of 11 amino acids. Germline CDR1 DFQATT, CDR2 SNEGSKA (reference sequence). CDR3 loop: CSARVATEAFF. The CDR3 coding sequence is TGCAGTGCTAGAGTGGCTACTGAAGCTTTCTTT.